This T cell receptor beta chain came from a study of shared clonotypes between healthy human individuals. Study in general: Researchers assigned three CD4 naive, three CD4 memory, two CD8 naive and one CD8 memory plate to each donor.

Participating donors were healthy, HIV-negative adults free of recent acute infections or vaccinations. This CDR3 has 15 residues. Trimming at V came to 0 bases and at J to 6 bases, leaving 3 bases not matched to a gene. In germline, CDR1 is SGHRS, CDR2 YFSETQ. The method was immunoSEQ multiplex PCR; TCRdb's version includes in-frame clones alone and lacks a portion of them. The data contain about 2.4 million clones, approximately 94% of them seen just once; the ten biggest clones take up roughly 0.39%. Study results and limitations: Larger estimated richness was generally seen in naive subsets than in memory subsets.

With regard to this clone: Its antigen is unidentified. This same CDR3 is encoded by further DNA sequences in the sample.

This chain uses TRBV5-1 with TRBJ2-2, with 9 bases identical to TRBD1. Input material: naive CD4+ T cells from PBMCs. Regarding subset: CD45RA+ positively selected. This receptor was identified in a man between 18 and 29 years old in good health. Some clones in this sample may be carry-over from other donors' samples. CDR3 loop: CASSLDRGRPGELFF. In nucleotides, the CDR3 is TGCGCCAGCAGCTTGGACAGGGGGCGGCCCGGGGAGCTGTTTTTT.